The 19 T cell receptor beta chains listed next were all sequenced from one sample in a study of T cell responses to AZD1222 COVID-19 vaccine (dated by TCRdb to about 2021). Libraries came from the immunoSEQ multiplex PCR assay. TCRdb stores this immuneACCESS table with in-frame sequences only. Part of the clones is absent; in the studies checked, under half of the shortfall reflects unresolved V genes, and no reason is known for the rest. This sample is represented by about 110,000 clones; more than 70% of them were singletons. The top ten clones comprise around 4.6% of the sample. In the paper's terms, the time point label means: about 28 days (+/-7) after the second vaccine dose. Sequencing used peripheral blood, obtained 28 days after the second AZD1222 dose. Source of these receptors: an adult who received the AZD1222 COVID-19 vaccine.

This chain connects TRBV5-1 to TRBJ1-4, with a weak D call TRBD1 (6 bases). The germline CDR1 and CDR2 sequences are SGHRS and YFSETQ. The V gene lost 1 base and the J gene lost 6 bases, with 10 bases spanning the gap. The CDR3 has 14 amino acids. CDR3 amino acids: CASSLTGSYEKLFF. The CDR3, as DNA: TGCGCCAGCAGCTTGACAGGGTCGTATGAAAAACTGTTTTTT.

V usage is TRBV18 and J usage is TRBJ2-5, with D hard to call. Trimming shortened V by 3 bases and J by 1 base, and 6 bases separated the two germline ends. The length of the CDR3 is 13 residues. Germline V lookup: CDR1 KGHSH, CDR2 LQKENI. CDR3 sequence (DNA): TGTGCCAGCTCACCTAACACCCAAGAGACCCAGTACTTC. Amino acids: CASSPNTQETQYF.

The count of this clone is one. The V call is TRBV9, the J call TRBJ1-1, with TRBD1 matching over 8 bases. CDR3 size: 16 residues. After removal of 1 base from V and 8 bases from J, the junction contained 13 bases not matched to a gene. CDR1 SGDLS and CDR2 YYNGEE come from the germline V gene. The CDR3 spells CASSVFSGGGGAEAFF. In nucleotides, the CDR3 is TGTGCCAGCAGCGTATTTTCAGGGGGCGGTGGTGCGGAAGCTTTCTTT.

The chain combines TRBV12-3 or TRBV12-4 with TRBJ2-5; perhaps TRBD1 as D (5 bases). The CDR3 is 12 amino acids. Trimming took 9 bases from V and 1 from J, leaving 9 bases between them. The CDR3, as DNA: TGTGCCAGTCTTAGGGGCCAAGAGACCCAGTACTTC. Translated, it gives CASLRGQETQYF.

The CDR3 DNA reads TGTGCCACCCGCTTGGGGGAATCGTATGGCTACACCTTC. It yields the protein CATRLGESYGYTF. The rearrangement uses TRBV27 and TRBJ1-2; possible D gene TRBD1, 5 bases. The CDR3 contains 13 residues. CDR1 MNHEY and CDR2 SMNVEV come from the germline V gene (reference sequence). V lost 10 bases, J lost 5 bases, and 17 bases lay in between.

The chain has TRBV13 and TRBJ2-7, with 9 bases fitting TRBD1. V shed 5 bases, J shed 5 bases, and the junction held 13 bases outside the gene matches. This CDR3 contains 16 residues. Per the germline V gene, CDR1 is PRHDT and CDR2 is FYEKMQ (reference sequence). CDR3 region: CASSLKTGTGINEQYF. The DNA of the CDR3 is TGTGCCAGCAGCCTTAAAACCGGGACAGGGATCAACGAGCAGTACTTC. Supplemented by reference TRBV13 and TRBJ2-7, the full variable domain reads AAGVIQSPRHLIKEKRETATLKCYPIPRHDTVYWYQQGPGQDPQFLISFYEKMQSDKGSIPDRFSAQQFSDYHSELNMSSLELGDSALYFCASSLKTGTGINEQYFGPGTRLTVT.

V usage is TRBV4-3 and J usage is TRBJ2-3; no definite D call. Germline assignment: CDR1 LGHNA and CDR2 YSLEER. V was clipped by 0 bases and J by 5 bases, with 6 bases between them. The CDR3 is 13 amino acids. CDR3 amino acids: CASSQERVDTQYF. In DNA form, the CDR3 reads TGCGCCAGCAGCCAAGAACGAGTAGATACGCAGTATTTT.

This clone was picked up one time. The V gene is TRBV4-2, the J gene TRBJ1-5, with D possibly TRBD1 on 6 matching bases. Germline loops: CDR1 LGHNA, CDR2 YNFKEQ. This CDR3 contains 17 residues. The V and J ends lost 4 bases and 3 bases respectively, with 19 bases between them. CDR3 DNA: TGTGCCAGCAGCCGACTGGACCGTTCAGGGGTCAATCAGCCCCAGCATTTT. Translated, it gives CASSRLDRSGVNQPQHF.

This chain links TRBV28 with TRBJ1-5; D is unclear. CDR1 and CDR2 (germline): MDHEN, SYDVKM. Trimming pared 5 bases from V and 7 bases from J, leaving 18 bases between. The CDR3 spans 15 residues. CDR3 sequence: CASSRTGRNGQPQHF. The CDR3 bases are TGTGCCAGCAGTAGAACCGGGAGGAATGGCCAGCCCCAGCATTTT.

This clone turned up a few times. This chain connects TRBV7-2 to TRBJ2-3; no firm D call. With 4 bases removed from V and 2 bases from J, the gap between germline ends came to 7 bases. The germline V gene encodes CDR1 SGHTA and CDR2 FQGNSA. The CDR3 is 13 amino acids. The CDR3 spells CASSSFSTDTQYF. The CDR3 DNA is TGTGCCAGCAGCTCCTTTTCCACAGATACGCAGTATTTT.

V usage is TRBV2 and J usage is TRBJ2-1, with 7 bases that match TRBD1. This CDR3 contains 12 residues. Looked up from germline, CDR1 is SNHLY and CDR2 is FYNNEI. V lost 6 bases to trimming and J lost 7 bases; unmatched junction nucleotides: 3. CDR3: CASRLQGNEQFF. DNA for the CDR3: TGTGCCAGCAGACTACAGGGGAATGAGCAGTTCTTC.

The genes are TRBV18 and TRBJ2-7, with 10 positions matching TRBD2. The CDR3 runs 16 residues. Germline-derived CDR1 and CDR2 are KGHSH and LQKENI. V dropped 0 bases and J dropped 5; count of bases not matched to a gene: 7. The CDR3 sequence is CASSPPSIAGGNEQYF. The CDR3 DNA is TGTGCCAGCTCACCACCGTCTATAGCGGGAGGTAACGAGCAGTACTTC.

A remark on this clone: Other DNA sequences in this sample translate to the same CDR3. CDR3 protein: CASSQDRLNTEAFF. The CDR3 DNA is TGTGCCAGCAGCCAAGATAGGCTTAACACTGAAGCTTTCTTT. The gene calls are TRBV3-1 (or the pseudogene TRBV3-2) and TRBJ1-1; D uncertain. Trimming stripped 0 bases from V and 2 bases from J, with 7 bases between. The germline CDR1 and CDR2 sequences are LGHDT and YNNKEL (reference sequence). The CDR3 runs 14 residues.

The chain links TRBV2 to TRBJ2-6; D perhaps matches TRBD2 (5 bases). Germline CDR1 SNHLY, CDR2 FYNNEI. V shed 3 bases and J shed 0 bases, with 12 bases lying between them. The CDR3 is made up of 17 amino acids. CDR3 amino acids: CASSDKGGGSGANVLTF. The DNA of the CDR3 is TGTGCCAGCAGTGATAAGGGCGGAGGCTCTGGGGCCAACGTCCTGACTTTC.

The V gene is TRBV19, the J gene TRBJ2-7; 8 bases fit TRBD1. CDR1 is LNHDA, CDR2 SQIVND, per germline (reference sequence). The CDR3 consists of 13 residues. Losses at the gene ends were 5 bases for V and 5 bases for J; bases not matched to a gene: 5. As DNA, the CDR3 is TGTGCCAGTAGTCCCGGACAGGGCAACGAGCAGTACTTC. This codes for CASSPGQGNEQYF.

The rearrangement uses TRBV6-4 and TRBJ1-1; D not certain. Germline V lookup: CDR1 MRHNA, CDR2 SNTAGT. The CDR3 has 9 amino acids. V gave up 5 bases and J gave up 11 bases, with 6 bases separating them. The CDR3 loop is CASSTEAFF. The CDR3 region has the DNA TGTGCCAGCAGTACCGAGGCTTTCTTT.

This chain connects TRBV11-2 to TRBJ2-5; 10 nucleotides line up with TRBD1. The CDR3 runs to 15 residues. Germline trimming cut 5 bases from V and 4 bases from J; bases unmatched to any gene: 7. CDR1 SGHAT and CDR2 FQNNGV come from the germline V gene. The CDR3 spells CASSHPGQGIETQYF. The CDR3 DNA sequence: TGTGCCAGCAGCCATCCGGGACAGGGGATAGAGACCCAGTACTTC.

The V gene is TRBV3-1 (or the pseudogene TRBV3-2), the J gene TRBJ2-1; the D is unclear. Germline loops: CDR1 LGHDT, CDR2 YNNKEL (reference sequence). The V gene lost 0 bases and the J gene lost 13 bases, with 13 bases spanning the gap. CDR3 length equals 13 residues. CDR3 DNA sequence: TGTGCCAGCAGCCAAGATCCGTTTGGGTCCCAGTTCTTC. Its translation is CASSQDPFGSQFF.

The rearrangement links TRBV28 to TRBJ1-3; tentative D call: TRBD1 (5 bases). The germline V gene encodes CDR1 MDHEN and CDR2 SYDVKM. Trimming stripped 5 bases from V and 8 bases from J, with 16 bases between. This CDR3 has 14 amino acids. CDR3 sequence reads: CASSPPGTADTIYF. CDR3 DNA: TGTGCCAGCAGTCCCCCCGGGACCGCTGACACCATATATTTT.